This T cell receptor beta chain stems from a study of blood T cell repertoires in COVID-19. At the level of the study: The United States, Italy and Spain provided the acute and convalescent COVID-19 samples. Sources were T cells, B-cell-depleted T cells, or PBMCs; the material itself was cDNA or gDNA.

Authors' data handling: Reference gene primer amplification yielded estimated nucleated cell counts. Method: immunoSEQ multiplex PCR; TCRdb's copy keeps in-frame clones and lacks some. V, J and clone size are those of that table, while D and trimming were read from the DNA. Of 35,000 to 55,000 clones listed, about 90% are singletons. The sample consisted of peripheral blood. The clonotype comes from a human donor in a cohort sampled during active COVID-19.

In nucleotides, the CDR3 is TGTGCCAGTACCCCCGGAGATCAGCCCCAGCATTTT. Translating it yields CASTPGDQPQHF. This chain joins TRBV19 and TRBJ1-5; D is ambiguous. Per the germline V gene, CDR1 is LNHDA and CDR2 is SQIVND (reference sequence). The ends were cut back, 7 bases at V and 5 bases at J, with 9 bases in the middle. This CDR3 is 12 amino acids long. The variable domain in full, with the rest retrieved from reference TRBV19 and TRBJ1-5, is DGGITQSPKYLFRKEGQNVTLSCEQNLNHDAMYWYRQDPGQGLRLIYYSQIVNDFQKGDIAEGYSVSREKKESFPLTVTSAQKNPTAFYLCASTPGDQPQHFGDGTRLSIL.